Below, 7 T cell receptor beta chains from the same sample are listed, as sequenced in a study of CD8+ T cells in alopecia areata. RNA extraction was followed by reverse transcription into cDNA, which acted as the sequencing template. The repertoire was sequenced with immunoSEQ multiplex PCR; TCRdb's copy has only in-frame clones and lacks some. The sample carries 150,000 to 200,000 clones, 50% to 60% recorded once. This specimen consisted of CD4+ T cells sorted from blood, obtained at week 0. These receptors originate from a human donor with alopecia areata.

CDR3 in amino acids: CASSSTGNSPLHF. DNA of the CDR3: TGTGCCAGCAGCTCAACAGGGAATTCACCCCTCCACTTT. The chain carries TRBV5-4 and TRBJ1-6; TRBD1 is a possible D gene (6 bases). Germline assignment: CDR1 SGHNT and CDR2 YYREEE (reference sequence). V lost 3 bases to trimming and J lost 7 bases, with 8 bases between them. This CDR3 comprises 13 residues. The full variable domain, its missing parts supplied by reference TRBV5-4 and TRBJ1-6, is ETGVTQSPTHLIKTRGQQVTLRCSSQSGHNTVSWYQQALGQGPQFIFQYYREEENGRGNFPPRFSGLQFPNYSSELNVNALELDDSALYLCASSSTGNSPLHFGNGTRLTVT.

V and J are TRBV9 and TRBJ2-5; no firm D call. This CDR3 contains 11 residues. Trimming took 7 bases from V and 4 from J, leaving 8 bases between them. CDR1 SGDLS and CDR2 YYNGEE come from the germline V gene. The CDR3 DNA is TGTGCCAGCGGAGTGGCAGAGACCCAGTACTTC. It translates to CASGVAETQYF. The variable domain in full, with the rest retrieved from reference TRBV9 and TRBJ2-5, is DSGVTQTPKHLITATGQRVTLRCSPRSGDLSVYWYQQSLDQGLQFLIQYYNGEERAKGNILERFSAQQFPDLHSELNLSSLELGDSALYFCASGVAETQYFGPGTRLLVL.

CDR3 sequence (DNA): TGTGCCAGCAGCCGCCCGGGGGCCTACACTGAAGCTTTCTTT. This codes for CASSRPGAYTEAFF. The chain couples TRBV7-2 to TRBJ1-1, with TRBD1 as a possible D gene (6 bases). V was shortened by 5 bases and J by 3 bases, with 13 bases between the two germline ends. Germline CDR1 SGHTA, CDR2 FQGNSA. This CDR3 contains 14 residues.

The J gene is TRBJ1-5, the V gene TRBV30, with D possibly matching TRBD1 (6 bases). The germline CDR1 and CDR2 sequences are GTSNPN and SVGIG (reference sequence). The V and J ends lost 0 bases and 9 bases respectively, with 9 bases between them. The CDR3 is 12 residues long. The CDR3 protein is CAWSVTGRPQHF. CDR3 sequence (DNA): TGTGCCTGGAGTGTTACAGGGCGGCCCCAGCATTTT. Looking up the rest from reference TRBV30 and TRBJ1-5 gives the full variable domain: SQTIHQWPATLVQPVGSPLSLECTVEGTSNPNLYWYRQAAGRGLQLLFYSVGIGQISSEVPQNLSASRPQDRQFILSSKKLLLSDSGFYLCAWSVTGRPQHFGDGTRLSIL.

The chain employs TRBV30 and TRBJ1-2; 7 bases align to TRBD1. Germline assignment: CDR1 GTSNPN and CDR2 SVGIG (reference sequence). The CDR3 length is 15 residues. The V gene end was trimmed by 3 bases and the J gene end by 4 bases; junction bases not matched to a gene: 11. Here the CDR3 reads CAWRGQLGQAYGYTF. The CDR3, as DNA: TGTGCCTGGAGGGGACAGCTTGGTCAAGCCTATGGCTACACCTTC.

CDR3 sequence reads: CSVQGRANEKLFF. The CDR3 DNA reads as TGCAGCGTTCAGGGCAGGGCCAATGAAAAACTGTTTTTT. This sequence joins TRBV29-1 and TRBJ1-4; D might be TRBD1 (5 bases). The CDR3 spans 13 residues. Germline CDR1 SQVTM, CDR2 ANQGSEA. V lost 5 bases, J lost 5 bases, and 12 bases lay in between.

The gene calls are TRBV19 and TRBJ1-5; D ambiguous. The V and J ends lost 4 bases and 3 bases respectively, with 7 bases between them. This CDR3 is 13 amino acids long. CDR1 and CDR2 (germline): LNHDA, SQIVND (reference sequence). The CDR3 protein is CASSTGSNQPQHF. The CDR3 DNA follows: TGTGCCAGTAGTACGGGATCCAATCAGCCCCAGCATTTT.